Listed below are T cell receptor beta chains from one sample, sequenced in a study of resident and recirculating memory T cells in vitiligo. The method was immunoSEQ multiplex PCR; TCRdb's version includes in-frame clones alone and lacks a portion of them. Of 40,000 to 50,000 clones listed, about 93% are singletons. Sequencing was carried out using blood. The receptors derive from a male donor with vitiligo. The CDR3 runs from the conserved cysteine through the conserved F or W. D genes are given only for firm matches. Size is omitted from some rows. Given values are once, few, many or a class for expanded clones.

- TRBJ2-3 TRBV2 TRBD2 TGTGCCAGCAGCCTCGGGACTAGCGGGGGGGGCGGTACGCAGTATTTT CASSLGTSGGGGTQYF
- TRBJ2-4 TRBV7-2 TRBD1 TGTGCCAGCAGCTTAGGGGGGACAGAAAACATTCAGTACTTC CASSLGGTENIQYF
- TRBJ2-5 TRBV5-1 - TGCGCCAGCAGCTCCGGGACACGTACGCAAGAGACCCAGTACTTC CASSSGTRTQETQYF
- TRBJ2-2 TRBV6-5 TRBD1 TGTGCCAGCAGTTCAGGGGGACAGCCCGGGGAGCTGTTTTTT CASSSGGQPGELFF
- TRBJ1-6 TRBV7-9 - TGTGCCAGCAGCGGGGACGGGGGGAGCTCCTATAATTCACCCCTCCACTTT CASSGDGGSSYNSPLHF
few TRBJ1-2 TRBV2 - TGTGCCAGCAGTGGGGACCGGGAGTATGGCTACACCTTC CASSGDREYGYTF
- TRBJ1-2 TRBV4-1 TRBD1 TGCGCCAGCAGCCAAGGGGACAGGGGTGGCTACACCTTC CASSQGDRGGYTF
- TRBJ1-6 TRBV4-3 - TGCGCCAGCAGCCAAGAAGGGGATTCACCCCTCCACTTT CASSQEGDSPLHF
- TRBJ2-7 TRBV6-6 - TGTGCCAGCAGCACAGTTCTCTACGAGCAGTACTTC CASSTVLYEQYF
- TRBJ2-5 TRBV7-3 - TGTGCCAGCAGCCGAGGACAACCCCAAGAGACCCAGTACTTC CASSRGQPQETQYF
- TRBJ2-3 TRBV30 - TGTGCCTGGACCGGGGTAAGCTCAGATACGCAGTATTTT CAWTGVSSDTQYF
- TRBJ2-7 TRBV6-1 - TGTGCCAGCTGTGACCGTGCGGACGAGCAGTACTTC CASCDRADEQYF
- TRBJ2-5 TRBV5-1 - TGCGCCAGCTCCCCAAGGGGGAGCCAAGAGACCCAGTACTTC CASSPRGSQETQYF
- TRBJ2-7 TRBV2 - TGTGCCAGCAGTGAAAGGACAGCCCTCTCCTACGAGCAGTACTTC CASSERTALSYEQYF
- TRBJ1-1 TRBV9 - TGTGCCAGCAGCCCCCGGTCCTCTTTT CASSPRSSF
- TRBJ2-5 TRBV11-2 - TGTGCCAGCAGCTTAGTGTGGCGGGGAGGTGAGACCCAATACTTC CASSLVWRGGETQYF
- TRBJ1-5 TRBV28 TRBD1 TGTGCCAGCAGTTCCGAGCCCGGGACAGGGGGGGTTCAGCCCCAGCATTTT CASSSEPGTGGVQPQHF
- TRBJ2-5 TRBV7-6 - TGTGCCAGCAGCTTGGCGCGGGCTGGGACCCAGTACTTC CASSLARAGTQYF
- TRBJ2-5 TRBV9 TRBD2 TGTGCCAGCAGCGCTGTAGGCGGGAGAGGGGAGACCCAGTACTTC CASSAVGGRGETQYF
- TRBJ1-6 TRBV4-1 - TGCGCCAGCAGGCGCCCCCAGGGTAATTCACCCCTCCACTTT CASRRPQGNSPLHF
- TRBJ2-7 TRBV6-1 - TGTGCCAGCAGTGAAAGGGGGGACAGAGGGGACGAGCAGTACTTC CASSERGDRGDEQYF
once TRBJ1-5 TRBV25-1 - TGTGCCAGCAGTGAATCGGGGGTGGGGCAGCCCCAGCATTTT CASSESGVGQPQHF
- TRBJ2-5 TRBV30 TRBD2 TGTGCCTGGAATTATTGGGGGGGGACCCAGTACTTC CAWNYWGGTQYF
- TRBJ1-4 TRBV6-6 TRBD1 TGTGCCAGCAGTTACGAAGGGACAGGGTCTCCCATCCGATTT CASSYEGTGSPIRF
- TRBJ2-5 TRBV11-1 - TGTGCCAGCAGCTTAGAACCGGGGGTACTGGAAGAGACCCAGTACTTC CASSLEPGVLEETQYF
- TRBJ1-2 TRBV11-3 - TGTGCCAGCAGCTGTACGACAGGCCCCTATGGCTACACCTTC CASSCTTGPYGYTF
- TRBJ2-5 TRBV5-1 TRBD2 TGCGCCAGCAGCCCAAGGTCTAGCGGGGGGATCCAAGAGACCCAGTACTTC CASSPRSSGGIQETQYF
- TRBJ2-7 TRBV6-6 - TGTGCCAGCCAATCCACAAATTACGAGCAGTACTTC CASQSTNYEQYF
- TRBJ2-6 TRBV29-1 - TGCAGCGTTGAATCTTCTGGGGCCAACGTCCTGACTTTC CSVESSGANVLTF
- TRBJ2-7 TRBV19 TRBD1 TGTGCCAGTAGTATCTTCGGACAGGGGGTCCACGAGCAGTACTTC CASSIFGQGVHEQYF
once TRBJ1-1 TRBV19 - TGTGCCAGTAGTCCGGGACACCCCATGAACACTGAAGCTTTCTTT CASSPGHPMNTEAFF
- TRBJ2-1 TRBV7-2 - TGTGCCAGCAGCACGCAATTGTCCCGGGGGTCCCTTAGTGGGCAGTTCTTC CASSTQLSRGSLSGQFF
- TRBJ2-7 TRBV27 - TGTGCCAGCAGTTTAACCCGCCCACCTATCTATATGCAGTACTTC CASSLTRPPIYMQYF
- TRBJ2-3 TRBV9 TRBD2 TGTGCCAGCAACGAGCGGGGGGTGACAGATACGCAGTATTTT CASNERGVTDTQYF
- TRBJ2-7 TRBV6-1 - TGTGCCACCATACAATACGAGCAGTACTTC CATIQYEQYF
- TRBJ1-1 TRBV7-6 - TGTGCCAGCAGCTTACCCGGTGGGAGGGGAGCTTTCTTT CASSLPGGRGAFF
once TRBJ2-5 TRBV5-1 TRBD2 TGCGCCAGCAGCCAAAAAATAGCGGGGTCGTGGGCCCCAGAGACCCAGTACTTC CASSQKIAGSWAPETQYF
- TRBJ1-1 TRBV4-3 - TGCGCCAGCAGCTCCGGGTCGCAGAACACTGAAGCTTTCTTT CASSSGSQNTEAFF
- TRBJ2-5 TRBV9 TRBD1 TGTGCCAGCAGCGTAGGTTTTTTGAGGGACAGGGATCAAGAGACCCAGTACTTC CASSVGFLRDRDQETQYF